Listed below are T cell receptor beta chains from one sample, sequenced in a study of molecular identifiers for immune sequencing clone quantification. MiXCR was run by TCRdb on the PCR reads, yielding one entry per CDR3 protein. Altogether about half a million distinct CDR3 sequences are present, roughly 24% being singletons, with the ten largest covering around 0.8%. Source material: naive CD8+ T cells from blood, with Jurkat cell RNA spiked in. Source of these receptors: a human donor in good health. Some libraries in this study had Jurkat cell RNA spiked in. CDR3s include the opening cysteine and the closing phenylalanine or tryptophan. Each record gives: J gene, V gene, clone size, CDR3 protein. The listing skips clone size in some rows; elsewhere it reads once, few, many or a size class.

TRBJ2-1 | TRBV7-6 | NA | CASSDPGGDEQFF
TRBJ1-1 | TRBV6-2/TRBV6-3 | NA | CASSYFTGIEAFF
TRBJ2-3 | TRBV6-5 | few | CASSYSAGREGGSSTDTQYF
TRBJ2-5 | TRBV4-1 | few | CASSVSPRGGETQYF
TRBJ2-2 | TRBV28 | NA | CASTTRWAVKNTGELFF
TRBJ1-5 | TRBV12-3/TRBV12-4 | many | CASSPPDRRAQHF
TRBJ2-3 | TRBV5-4 | NA | CASSLELAGVVDTQYF
TRBJ1-5 | TRBV4-3 | NA | CASSQAWWDRAPKPQHF
TRBJ1-2 | TRBV4-1 | NA | CASSQGSPVGGRAYGYTF
TRBJ2-7 | TRBV27 | NA | CASSFASGTVQVYEQYF
TRBJ2-7 | TRBV27 | few | CASSFAPGSGDYEQYF
TRBJ2-7 | TRBV7-9 | NA | CASSLGGILYEQYF
TRBJ2-3 | TRBV4-2 | few | CASSQDLASGSWDTDTQYF
TRBJ1-2 | TRBV10-2 | NA | CASSEADGYAF
TRBJ2-3 | TRBV7-2 | NA | CASSSAGGTDTQCF
TRBJ2-5 | TRBV20-1 | NA | CSATEARETQYF
TRBJ2-3 | TRBV28 | NA | CASSDGQLITGTDTQYF
TRBJ2-3 | TRBV6-4 | few | CASSRIFGGEATDTQYF
TRBJ1-2 | TRBV4-3 | NA | CASSQEDSAYGYTF
TRBJ1-5 | TRBV29-1 | many | CSVEDREANQPQHF
TRBJ2-6 | TRBV29-1 | many | CSVRDPRAQGSNVLTF
TRBJ1-3 | TRBV19 | NA | CASISRGSGNTIYF
TRBJ2-3 | TRBV4-3 | few | CASSHGGRADTQYF
TRBJ1-1 | TRBV27 | NA | CASSGRGMNTEAFF
TRBJ1-1 | TRBV11-2 | few | CASSLYLVDYSGTEAFF
TRBJ2-1 | TRBV7-2 | many | CASSFRDSSYNEQFF
TRBJ2-5 | TRBV20-1 | NA | CGARDLETQYF
TRBJ2-3 | TRBV15 | few | CATSTPTSVDTQYF
TRBJ1-1 | TRBV4-2 | many | CASSQDSLGTEAFF
TRBJ2-5 | TRBV30 | many | CAWSDKTPEREGPETQYF
TRBJ2-3 | TRBV28 | NA | CASSLQGPDTQYF
TRBJ2-7 | TRBV28 | NA | CASSPGRGPIYEQYF
TRBJ2-3 | TRBV2 | NA | CASSDIGTSGETSTDTQYF
TRBJ2-7 | TRBV9 | NA | CASSDGQGSTYEQYF
TRBJ2-7 | TRBV7-2 | NA | CASSPTRLAGGLGNEQYF
TRBJ1-4 | TRBV20-1 | NA | CSARDPWTVENEKLFF
TRBJ2-2 | TRBV11-2 | NA | CASSLAGRAPGELFF
TRBJ1-5 | TRBV7-9 | many | CASSTVSNQPQHF
TRBJ1-1 | TRBV13 | many | CASSLGRGFTEAFF
TRBJ2-7 | TRBV12-5 | NA | CASGTGPNWEQNF
TRBJ2-7 | TRBV28 | few | CASSLSTKPGLAGLYYEQYF
TRBJ1-5 | TRBV28 | many | CASSSRGTFRNQPQHF
TRBJ1-5 | TRBV20-1 | many | CSARALNQPQHF
TRBJ1-2 | TRBV29-1 | few | CSVNRGDYGYTF
TRBJ2-7 | TRBV4-1 | NA | CASSQGPGQVPYEQYF